Below, 13 T cell receptor beta chains from the same sample are listed, as sequenced in a study of cytomegalovirus exposure and HLA in healthy donors. 60 Vbeta and 13 Jbeta primers were used in PCR. The assay was immunoSEQ multiplex PCR, and TCRdb's table has in-frame clones only and misses some. In the table there are some 200,000 clones, 81% of which are singletons. The material sequenced was PBMCs. These receptors all come from a man aged 50-60 years in good health and CMV-seronegative.

The rearrangement uses TRBV5-6 and TRBJ1-1; 11 bases fit TRBD1. The CDR3 has 15 residues. The ends lost 0 bases at V and 10 bases at J; junction bases unmatched: 8. CDR1 and CDR2 (germline): SGHDT, YYEEEE. The CDR3 sequence: CASSLADRGRIAAFF. CDR3 coding DNA: TGTGCCAGCAGCTTGGCGGACAGGGGGCGTATTGCAGCTTTCTTT. Full variable domain (remainder filled in from reference TRBV5-6 and TRBJ1-1): DAGVTQSPTHLIKTRGQQVTLRCSPKSGHDTVSWYQQALGQGPQFIFQYYEEEERQRGNFPDRFSGHQFPNYSSELNVNALLLGDSALYLCASSLADRGRIAAFFGQGTRLTVV.

The CDR3 here is CAWSGGQGNQPQHF. The CDR3 region has the DNA TGTGCCTGGAGTGGTGGGCAGGGCAATCAGCCCCAGCATTTT. The rearrangement links TRBV30 to TRBJ1-5; no clear D gene. CDR3 length: 14 residues. V was pared by 1 base and J by 2 bases, with 9 bases between. Germline V CDR1 and CDR2: GTSNPN, SVGIG (reference sequence).

The chain recombines TRBV7-2 with TRBJ2-2, with 8 bases aligning to TRBD1. J gave up 4 bases and V 0 bases, and 7 bases lay outside the gene matches. CDR1 is SGHTA, CDR2 FQGNSA, per germline. There are 17 residues in the CDR3. The CDR3, as DNA: TGTGCCAGCAGCTTAGCTCGCGACAGGGGACTCACCGGGGAGCTGTTTTTT. It codes for CASSLARDRGLTGELFF.

The chain combines TRBV30 with TRBJ1-2; D is undetermined. The CDR3 is 12 residues long. Germline CDR1 GTSNPN, CDR2 SVGIG (reference sequence). V lost 4 bases and J lost 8, with 14 bases in between. The CDR3 protein is CAWTRQSGGYTF. In nucleotides, the CDR3 is TGTGCCTGGACTAGGCAATCGGGAGGCTACACCTTC.

V and J are TRBV11-3 and TRBJ2-2; no reliable D call. The length of the CDR3 is 16 residues. Germline lookup yields CDR1 SGHNT and CDR2 YENEEA. Trimming cost V 1 base and J 0 bases, with 9 bases left between them. CDR3 in amino acids: CASSLGLYSNTGELFF. The CDR3 region has the DNA TGTGCCAGCAGCTTAGGTCTTTACTCGAACACCGGGGAGCTGTTTTTT.

The chain has TRBV19 and TRBJ2-4; D might be TRBD1 (5 bases). Germline CDR1 reads LNHDA; CDR2 reads SQIVND (reference sequence). The CDR3 is 14 amino acids. The ends were cut back, 6 bases at V and 6 bases at J, with 15 bases in the middle. CDR3 residues: CASSPSTDLNIQYF. Here the CDR3 DNA reads TGTGCCAGTAGCCCCTCGACAGACTTAAACATTCAGTACTTC.

V and J are TRBV27 and TRBJ2-5; D perhaps matches TRBD2 (5 bases). Between the trimmed V and J ends, which lost 6 bases and 5 bases, there was a span of 19 bases. This CDR3 is built from 15 residues. CDR1 is MNHEY and CDR2 is SMNVEV in the germline V gene (reference sequence). CDR3 sequence reads: CASSLSPAGGETQYF. In DNA form, the CDR3 reads TGTGCCAGCAGCCTCTCTCCCGCGGGCGGGGAGACCCAGTACTTC.

This chain connects TRBV7-9 to TRBJ2-7; 7 bases align to TRBD1. V lost 0 bases, J lost 1 base, and 6 bases stayed unmatched. The CDR3 contains 16 residues. CDR1 is SEHNR and CDR2 is FQNEAQ in the germline V gene (reference sequence). This chain's CDR3 is CASSLAPRDSSYEQYF. In DNA, the CDR3 is TGTGCCAGCAGCTTAGCACCACGGGACAGTTCCTACGAGCAGTACTTC.

The rearrangement links TRBV19 to TRBJ1-1; 7 bases are shared with TRBD1. Germline V gene sequence: CDR1 LNHDA, CDR2 SQIVND (reference sequence). V lost 7 bases, J lost 1 base, and 3 bases stayed unmatched. The CDR3 is made up of 13 amino acids. CDR3 sequence: CASKKGANTEAFF. DNA of the CDR3: TGTGCCAGTAAGAAGGGGGCGAACACTGAAGCTTTCTTT.

The chain employs TRBV30 and TRBJ2-2; D is uncertain. With 1 base removed from V and 7 bases from J, the gap between germline ends came to 10 bases. CDR1 GTSNPN and CDR2 SVGIG come from the germline V gene (reference sequence). The CDR3 consists of 13 residues. The CDR3 DNA reads TGTGCCTGGAGTGGGGTCACGGGCGGGGAGCTGTTTTTT. Protein sequence: CAWSGVTGGELFF.

This clone occurred once. This chain uses TRBV6-1 with TRBJ2-1; D perhaps matches TRBD1 (5 bases). Germline-derived CDR1 and CDR2 are MNHNS and SASEGT. Trimming took 6 bases from V and 6 from J, leaving 18 bases between them. This CDR3 is built from 15 residues. The CDR3 DNA is TGTGCCAGCAGCGCAGGGTCAATTGGCACCAATGAGCAGTTCTTC. Translated, it gives CASSAGSIGTNEQFF.

This clone has a handful of counts. The chain couples TRBV2 to TRBJ2-1, with D maybe TRBD2 (6 bases). Trimming took 4 bases from V and 8 from J, leaving 9 bases between them. This CDR3 contains 12 residues. Germline V lookup: CDR1 SNHLY, CDR2 FYNNEI. This chain's CDR3 is CASSGRGHEQFF. The CDR3 DNA is TGTGCCAGCAGTGGGCGGGGTCATGAGCAGTTCTTC.

The chain combines TRBV5-6 with TRBJ2-1; 10 bases align to TRBD2. Trimming took 6 bases from V and 6 from J; bases not matched to a gene: 12. The CDR3 is 16 residues long. Germline V CDR1 and CDR2: SGHDT, YYEEEE. The DNA for the CDR3 is TGTGCCAGCATTCTGGGTAGCGGGGGGTGGTTCAATGAGCAGTTCTTC. Its protein is CASILGSGGWFNEQFF.